This TCR beta chain was retrieved from a study of blood T cell repertoires in COVID-19. Looking at the study overall: Acute and convalescent COVID-19 specimens originated in the United States, Italy and Spain.

Per germline, CDR1 SGHAT and CDR2 FQNNGV. Trimming cost V 1 base and J 3 bases; bases outside gene matches: 13. The CDR3 covers 19 residues. Original processing methods: Reference gene primer amplification gave nucleated cell count estimates. Profiled with immunoSEQ multiplex PCR; TCRdb holds only in-frame clones, not every one. The V and J calls and clone size come from that table; D and trimming were worked out from the DNA. This sample carries 200,000 to 300,000 clones, over 75% of them seen once, and the ten largest clones take 1.5% to 2%. This chain joins TRBV11-2 and TRBJ2-2, with 8 bases identical to TRBD2. The sequence was obtained from a man younger than 45 who had recovered from COVID-19. The material sequenced was peripheral blood. In nucleotides, the CDR3 is TGTGCCAGCAGCTTAGTCGGGGGGGTGACCAGGGGTGACACCGGGGAGCTGTTTTTT. Residues: CASSLVGGVTRGDTGELFF.